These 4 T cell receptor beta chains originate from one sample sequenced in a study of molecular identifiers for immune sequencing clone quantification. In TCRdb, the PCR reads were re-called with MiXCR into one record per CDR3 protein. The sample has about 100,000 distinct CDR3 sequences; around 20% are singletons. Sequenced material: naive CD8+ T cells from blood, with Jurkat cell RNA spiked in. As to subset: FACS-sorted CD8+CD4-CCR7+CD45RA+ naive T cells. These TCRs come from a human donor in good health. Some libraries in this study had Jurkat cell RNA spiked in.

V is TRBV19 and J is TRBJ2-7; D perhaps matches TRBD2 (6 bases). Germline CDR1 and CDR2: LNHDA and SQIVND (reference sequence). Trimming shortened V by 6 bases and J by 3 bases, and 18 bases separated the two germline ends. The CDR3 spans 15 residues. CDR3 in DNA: TGTGCCAGTAGAGCCACCTCGGGCGGGAACTACGAGCAGTACTTC. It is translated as CASRATSGGNYEQYF.

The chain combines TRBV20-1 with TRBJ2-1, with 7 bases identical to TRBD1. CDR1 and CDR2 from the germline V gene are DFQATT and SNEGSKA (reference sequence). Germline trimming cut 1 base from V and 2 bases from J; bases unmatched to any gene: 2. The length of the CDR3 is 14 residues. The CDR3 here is CSARGTGTYNEQFF. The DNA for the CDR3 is TGCAGTGCTAGAGGGACAGGCACCTACAATGAGCAGTTCTTC.

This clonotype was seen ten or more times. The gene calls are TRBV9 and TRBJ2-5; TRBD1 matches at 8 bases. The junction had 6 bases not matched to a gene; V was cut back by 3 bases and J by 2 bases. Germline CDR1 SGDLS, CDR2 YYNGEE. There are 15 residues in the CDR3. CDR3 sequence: CASSAEGDRQETQYF. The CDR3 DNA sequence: TGTGCCAGCAGCGCCGAAGGGGACAGGCAAGAGACCCAGTACTTC.

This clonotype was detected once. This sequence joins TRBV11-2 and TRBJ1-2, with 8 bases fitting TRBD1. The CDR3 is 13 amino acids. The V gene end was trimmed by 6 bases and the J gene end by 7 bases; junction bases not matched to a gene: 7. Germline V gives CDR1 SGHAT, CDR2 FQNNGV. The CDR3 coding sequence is TGTGCCAGCAGTAGGACAGGGCTGGCTGGCTACACCTTC. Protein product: CASSRTGLAGYTF.